The 24 T cell receptor beta chains given below trace back to one sample, sequenced in a study of T-cell memory formation after mild COVID-19. TCRdb ran MiXCR on the 5' RACE reads and lists one entry per CDR3 protein. The data show 92,000 or so distinct CDR3 sequences, roughly 16% seen once. Material: PBMCs or a T cell subset sorted from them (not recorded which). The source is a young man who had mild COVID-19 (a few samples of this study predate the infection). Cell type and time point are not known.

The chain uses TRBV12-3 or TRBV12-4 and TRBJ1-6; TRBD1 might be the D (5 bases). This CDR3 comprises 14 residues. The germline V and J ends were trimmed by 4 bases and 7 bases, with 11 bases remaining between them. The CDR3 DNA reads TGTGCCAGCAGTTCCGGGACCCCGAATTCACCCCTCCACTTT. It translates to CASSSGTPNSPLHF.

This clonotype was seen only a few times. The rearrangement uses TRBV20-1 and TRBJ1-6; D is possibly TRBD1 (5 bases). The CDR3 is made up of 18 amino acids. Trimming stripped 0 bases from V and 6 bases from J, with 21 bases between. Germline V gives CDR1 DFQATT, CDR2 SNEGSKA (reference sequence). The DNA of the CDR3 is TGCAGTGCTAGAGATACTTCCGGTTATCGCGACAGTAATTCACCCCTCCACTTT. Its protein is CSARDTSGYRDSNSPLHF.

Only one count was recorded for this clonotype. V and J are TRBV29-1 and TRBJ1-1; D gene unclear. The germline V gene has CDR1 SQVTM and CDR2 ANQGSEA. CDR3 size: 12 residues. The germline V and J ends were trimmed by 0 bases and 7 bases, with 9 bases remaining between them. CDR3 residues: CSVEDMADEAFF. DNA for the CDR3: TGCAGCGTTGAAGATATGGCAGATGAAGCTTTCTTT. Together with reference TRBV29-1 and TRBJ1-1, the CDR3 gives the full variable domain: SAVISQKPSRDICQRGTSLTIQCQVDSQVTMMFWYRQQPGQSLTLIATANQGSEATYESGFVIDKFPISRPNLTFSTLTVSNMSPEDSSIYLCSVEDMADEAFFGQGTRLTVV.

This sequence joins TRBV6-6 and TRBJ2-1; D is perhaps TRBD2 (6 bases). Deletions cut 0 bases from V and 11 bases from J, with 23 bases between. Germline V gene sequence: CDR1 MNHNY, CDR2 SVGAGI (reference sequence). CDR3 length: 17 residues. Here the CDR3 reads CASSYSIQEEGRSKQFF. The CDR3 DNA follows: TGTGCCAGCAGTTACTCGATTCAGGAGGAGGGCCGGAGCAAGCAGTTCTTC.

The chain combines TRBV7-9 with TRBJ1-6; 7 bases map to TRBD1. The CDR3 extends over 15 amino acids. J lost 9 bases, V lost 4 bases, and 9 bases had no gene match. The V gene's germline CDR1 is SEHNR and CDR2 FQNEAQ (reference sequence). CDR3 in amino acids: CASSYLGGAGSPLHF. The CDR3 DNA reads as TGTGCCAGCAGCTACCTAGGGGGCGCGGGTTCACCCCTCCACTTT.

This clonotype was seen a handful of times. CDR3 bases: TGTGCCAGCAGTGGGGGGGCCGAAAATCAAGAGACCCAGTACTTC. It yields the protein CASSGGAENQETQYF. The V and J genes are TRBV2 and TRBJ2-5; D might be TRBD1 or TRBD2, each matching 6 bases. The CDR3 is made up of 15 amino acids. Germline V gene sequence: CDR1 SNHLY, CDR2 FYNNEI. With 4 bases removed from V and 2 bases from J, the gap between germline ends came to 14 bases.

This clonotype was observed a few times. The chain couples TRBV14 to TRBJ1-4, with 10 bases aligning to TRBD1. Germline trimming cut 0 bases from V and 5 bases from J; bases unmatched to any gene: 9. This CDR3 spans 18 amino acids. The germline CDR1 and CDR2 sequences are SGHDN and FVKESK. DNA of the CDR3: TGTGCCAGCAGCCAAGAGAAGAATAGACAGGGGGCGAATGAAAAACTGTTTTTT. Amino acid sequence: CASSQEKNRQGANEKLFF.

This rearrangement joins TRBV6-6 to TRBJ2-6; D tentatively reads TRBD1 or TRBD2 (7 bases each). This CDR3 has 17 amino acids. The germline V gene encodes CDR1 MNHNY and CDR2 SVGAGI (reference sequence). V lost 7 bases, J lost 0 bases, and 16 bases lay in between. The chain's CDR3 is CASKRDSVLSGANVLTF. In nucleotides, the CDR3 is TGTGCCAGCAAGCGGGACAGCGTCCTCTCTGGGGCCAACGTCCTGACTTTC.

This clonotype was detected only a few times. This chain connects TRBV5-4 to TRBJ1-6, with D unresolved. CDR3 length equals 17 residues. The V end was cut by 0 bases, the J end by 0 bases, with 10 bases between. Germline V CDR1 and CDR2: SGHNT, YYREEE (reference sequence). This CDR3 is CASSLETESSYNSPLHF. CDR3 DNA sequence: TGTGCCAGCAGCTTGGAGACCGAGAGCTCCTATAATTCACCCCTCCACTTT.

The chain couples TRBV15 to TRBJ1-1; 8 bases are shared with TRBD1. From germline, CDR1 is LNHNV and CDR2 YYDKDF (reference sequence). This CDR3 spans 16 amino acids. V trimming: 2 bases; J trimming: 1 base; junction bases outside the gene matches: 6. The CDR3 nucleotides are TGTGCCACCAGCAGAACCTTAGACAGGGGGAACACTGAAGCTTTCTTT. This encodes CATSRTLDRGNTEAFF.

This clonotype was recorded at least ten times. Compared with germline, one end of the junction differs, possibly owing to a read error. The chain combines TRBV4-2 with TRBJ2-7; tentatively, D is TRBD1 (5 bases). Looked up from germline, CDR1 is LGHNA and CDR2 is YNFKEQ. This CDR3 region has 13 residues. CDR3 DNA: TGTGCCAGCAGTCAAGGCTTAGGGGCCGAGCAGTACTTC. Protein: CASSQGLGAEQYF.

The chain couples TRBV3-1 to TRBJ2-5; possible D gene TRBD1, 5 bases. The germline gives CDR1 LGHDT, CDR2 YNNKEL (reference sequence). Trimming took 0 bases from V and 7 from J, leaving 15 bases between them. The CDR3 is 15 amino acids. The CDR3 DNA sequence: TGTGCCAGCAGCCAAGAGGGGCAGCTCAAGATGACCCAGTACTTC. This codes for CASSQEGQLKMTQYF.

This clonotype appeared a few times. V and J are TRBV29-1 and TRBJ1-4; 8 bases are a match to TRBD1. The CDR3 has 15 amino acids. The germline gives CDR1 SQVTM, CDR2 ANQGSEA. Trimming cost V 2 bases and J 8 bases; bases outside gene matches: 10. The CDR3 DNA follows: TGCAGCGTTGAAATCCCGACAGGGGCCCGCGAAAAACTGTTTTTT. Translating gives CSVEIPTGAREKLFF.

This clonotype was counted between two and nine times. This chain joins TRBV4-1 and TRBJ2-1, with 7 bases matching TRBD1. In germline, CDR1 is MGHRA, CDR2 YSYEKL. The CDR3 is 17 residues long. The V segment lost 0 bases and the J segment 3 bases; nucleotides outside the gene matches: 8. Here the CDR3 reads CASSQDLAGGSYNEQFF. Here the CDR3 DNA reads TGCGCCAGCAGCCAAGATCTGGCAGGGGGTAGCTACAATGAGCAGTTCTTC.

This chain links TRBV12-3 or TRBV12-4 with TRBJ2-7, with D maybe TRBD1 (5 bases). Between the trimmed V and J ends, which lost 4 bases and 3 bases, there was a span of 10 bases. The CDR3 is 13 amino acids. CDR3 bases: TGTGCCAGCAGTTCGGACATGTTCTACGAGCAGTACTTC. Amino acids: CASSSDMFYEQYF.

There are a few counts of this clonotype. CDR3 loop: CASSPLAGLTDTQYF. As DNA, the CDR3 is TGTGCCAGCAGCCCTCTAGCGGGGCTCACAGATACGCAGTATTTT. The chain carries TRBV12-3 or TRBV12-4 and TRBJ2-3, with 9 bases identical to TRBD2. Trimming cost V 6 bases and J 2 bases; bases outside gene matches: 6. This CDR3 spans 15 amino acids.

The chain combines TRBV7-9 with TRBJ1-1; D might be TRBD1 (5 bases). The CDR3 totals 16 residues. The germline CDR1 and CDR2 sequences are SEHNR and FQNEAQ (reference sequence). Between the trimmed V and J ends, which lost 1 base and 5 bases, there was a span of 17 bases. CDR3 bases: TGTGCCAGCAGCTTAGTAAGATTTCAGGGATGGACTGAAGCTTTCTTT. It yields the protein CASSLVRFQGWTEAFF.

This clonotype was found a few times. The chain recombines TRBV6-5 with TRBJ1-2; the match to TRBD1 covers 8 bases. CDR3 size: 13 residues. Germline assignment: CDR1 MNHEY and CDR2 SVGAGI. The J segment lost 8 bases and the V segment lost 2 bases, leaving 4 bases of the junction unmatched. The CDR3 DNA reads as TGTGCCAGCAGTTACGCGAGACAGGGGGGCTACACCTTC. Protein product: CASSYARQGGYTF.

The chain couples TRBV11-1 to TRBJ2-6; TRBD1 aligns across 7 bases. Losses at the gene ends were 3 bases for V and 2 bases for J; bases not matched to a gene: 10. CDR3 size: 18 residues. Germline V gene sequence: CDR1 SGHAT, CDR2 FQDESV (reference sequence). CDR3 in DNA: TGTGCCAGCAGCTTCGGGCAAGGGGGCGACGCTGGGGCCAACGTCCTGACTTTC. Residues: CASSFGQGGDAGANVLTF.

This clonotype was seen many times. The chain carries TRBV6-5 and TRBJ2-1; no reliable D call. Germline V gene lookup returns CDR1 MNHEY and CDR2 SVGAGI. Trimming cost V 2 bases and J 7 bases, with 6 bases left between them. The CDR3 is 12 amino acids. CDR3 in DNA: TGTGCCAGCAGTTACGTCGGAAATGAGCAGTTCTTC. The encoded protein is CASSYVGNEQFF.

This clonotype was detected ten times or more. The chain couples TRBV11-2 to TRBJ2-3; D not certain. Trimming left V 3 bases short and J 3 bases short, with 1 base between. The CDR3 is 11 amino acids. Germline V gene data show CDR1 as SGHAT and CDR2 as FQNNGV. In DNA form, the CDR3 reads TGTGCCAGCAGCTTTACAGATACGCAGTATTTT. This gives the protein CASSFTDTQYF.

This sequence joins TRBV3-1 and TRBJ1-5; a weak D match, TRBD1 (5 bases). From germline, CDR1 is LGHDT and CDR2 YNNKEL (reference sequence). V was trimmed by 4 bases and J by 4 bases, leaving 11 bases between them. The length of the CDR3 is 14 residues. The CDR3 region has the DNA TGTGCCAGCAGCCCACACAGGAAAAATCAGCCCCAGCATTTT. It translates to CASSPHRKNQPQHF.

This clonotype was seen a few times. This chain connects TRBV19 to TRBJ2-7; D may match TRBD1 or TRBD2 (5 bases each). This CDR3 region has 16 residues. Trimming removed 5 bases at V and 4 bases at J, with 21 bases between. CDR1 is LNHDA, CDR2 SQIVND, per germline (reference sequence). CDR3 DNA: TGTGCCAGTAGTCCATTAGAGGGGCTCAGCCCTTACGAGCAGTACTTC. Translated, it gives CASSPLEGLSPYEQYF.

In this sample, this clonotype turned up a few times. This chain uses TRBV5-8 with TRBJ2-3, with a possible D match to TRBD1 (6 bases). Germline CDR1 reads SGHTS; CDR2 reads YDEGEE. The CDR3 length is 14 residues. The V end was cut by 3 bases, the J end by 0 bases, with 8 bases between. The CDR3 region is CASSWDKSTDTQYF. CDR3 DNA sequence: TGTGCCAGCAGCTGGGACAAAAGCACAGATACGCAGTATTTT. Full variable domain (missing parts from reference TRBV5-8 and TRBJ2-3): EAGVTQSPTHLIKTRGQQATLRCSPISGHTSVYWYQQALGLGLQFLLWYDEGEERNRGNFPPRFSGRQFPNYSSELNVNALELEDSALYLCASSWDKSTDTQYFGPGTRLTVL.